The 23 T cell receptor beta chains presented below share a single source sample, sequenced in a study of blood T cell repertoires in COVID-19. Measured with immunoSEQ multiplex PCR; TCRdb has only the in-frame clones, and not every one. The sample contains 200,000 to 250,000 clones, 85% to 90% of which appear only once. The sequencing input was peripheral blood. These receptor sequences come from a woman aged 45 to 65 with acute or convalescent COVID-19.

The V and J genes are TRBV6-5 and TRBJ2-7, with a weak D call TRBD1 (5 bases). CDR3 length equals 15 residues. Germline lookup yields CDR1 MNHEY and CDR2 SVGAGI. V gave up 2 bases and J gave up 1 base, with 12 bases separating them. The CDR3 region is CASSYKAGPSYEQYF. The CDR3 DNA is TGTGCCAGCAGTTACAAGGCAGGGCCTTCCTACGAGCAGTACTTC.

The V and J genes are TRBV5-6 and TRBJ2-7, with TRBD2 identical over 12 bases. CDR3 length: 15 residues. Trimming at V came to 4 bases and at J to 3 bases, leaving 5 bases not matched to a gene. Per germline, CDR1 SGHDT and CDR2 YYEEEE. CDR3 region: CASSPPGLAGYEQYF. In nucleotides, the CDR3 is TGTGCCAGCAGCCCTCCGGGACTAGCGGGCTACGAGCAGTACTTC.

The rearrangement links TRBV4-3 to TRBJ2-4, with D possibly matching TRBD2 (5 bases). The length of the CDR3 is 15 residues. Trimming took off 0 bases at V and 3 bases at J, with 9 bases between the two ends. CDR1 is LGHNA and CDR2 is YSLEER in the germline V gene. The CDR3 DNA follows: TGCGCCAGCAGCCAAGAGAGGGAATACAAAAACATTCAGTACTTC. Translation: CASSQEREYKNIQYF.

This rearrangement joins TRBV5-6 to TRBJ2-3; 7 nucleotides match TRBD2. V dropped 1 base and J dropped 4; count of bases not matched to a gene: 9. The length of the CDR3 is 16 residues. Germline V gene lookup returns CDR1 SGHDT and CDR2 YYEEEE. The CDR3 DNA is TGTGCCAGCAGCTTGTTCGCGGGAGAAGTCTCAGATACGCAGTATTTT. Protein sequence: CASSLFAGEVSDTQYF.

The chain has TRBV27 and TRBJ2-1; D is unclear. This CDR3 is built from 14 residues. Germline assignment: CDR1 MNHEY and CDR2 SMNVEV (reference sequence). V lost 0 bases to trimming and J lost 3 bases, with 6 bases between them. The CDR3 sequence is CASSLSGNYNEQFF. CDR3 bases: TGTGCCAGCAGTTTATCGGGCAACTACAATGAGCAGTTCTTC.

The table lists this clone with a few counts. This chain joins TRBV2 and TRBJ2-3; 7 positions agree with TRBD1. Germline V gene sequence: CDR1 SNHLY, CDR2 FYNNEI. V was clipped by 7 bases and J by 0 bases; unmatched bases: 7. The CDR3 length is 15 residues. CDR3 DNA: TGTGCCAGCACCTACCAGGGACAGAGCACAGATACGCAGTATTTT. Translation gives CASTYQGQSTDTQYF. Together with reference TRBV2 and TRBJ2-3, the CDR3 gives the full variable domain: EPEVTQTPSHQVTQMGQEVILRCVPISNHLYFYWYRQILGQKVEFLVSFYNNEISEKSEIFDDQFSVERPDGSNFTLKIRSTKLEDSAMYFCASTYQGQSTDTQYFGPGTRLTVL.

The V call is TRBV5-1, the J call TRBJ2-1, with 9 bases aligning to TRBD1. Germline V gene data show CDR1 as SGHRS and CDR2 as YFSETQ. The CDR3 sequence is 15 residues long. Unmatched junction bases numbered 7, after V lost 0 bases and J lost 9 bases. The chain's CDR3 is CASSLEGQGITEQFF. The CDR3 DNA reads as TGCGCCAGCAGCTTGGAGGGACAGGGAATAACTGAGCAGTTCTTC.

The chain is built from TRBV19 and TRBJ2-7; 11 bases fit TRBD1. CDR3 length: 14 residues. Losses at the gene ends were 2 bases for V and 10 bases for J; bases not matched to a gene: 7. Germline V CDR1 and CDR2: LNHDA, SQIVND (reference sequence). CDR3: CASSITGQGAYQYF. The CDR3 DNA follows: TGTGCCAGTAGTATAACCGGACAGGGGGCTTACCAGTACTTC.

This chain connects TRBV7-2 to TRBJ2-1, with a possible D match to TRBD1 (6 bases). CDR3 length: 15 amino acids. Germline assignment: CDR1 SGHTA and CDR2 FQGNSA. V was clipped by 2 bases and J by 3 bases, with 11 bases between them. The chain's CDR3 is CASSLRQVLYNEQFF. The CDR3, as DNA: TGTGCCAGCAGCTTACGACAGGTGCTCTACAATGAGCAGTTCTTC.

The chain employs TRBV5-6 and TRBJ2-5; 7 nucleotides align to TRBD2. This CDR3 is built from 16 residues. V lost 1 base to trimming and J lost 2 bases; unmatched junction nucleotides: 8. Germline V gene lookup returns CDR1 SGHDT and CDR2 YYEEEE. CDR3 in amino acids: CASSLSAGRIQETQYF. The DNA of the CDR3 is TGTGCCAGCAGCTTGTCAGCGGGACGAATTCAAGAGACCCAGTACTTC.

V gene TRBV2 combines with J gene TRBJ1-3, with D perhaps matching TRBD1 (5 bases). The CDR3 extends over 14 amino acids. Between the trimmed V and J ends, which lost 3 bases and 0 bases, there was a span of 6 bases. Germline V lookup: CDR1 SNHLY, CDR2 FYNNEI. CDR3 nucleotides: TGTGCCAGCAGTGACCAGGGCTCTGGAAACACCATATATTTT. It codes for CASSDQGSGNTIYF.

The chain is built from TRBV19 and TRBJ1-1, with TRBD1 identical over 7 bases. The V segment lost 2 bases and the J segment 5 bases; nucleotides outside the gene matches: 2. In germline, CDR1 is LNHDA, CDR2 SQIVND (reference sequence). This CDR3 is built from 13 residues. CDR3 protein: CASSITGVTEAFF. DNA of the CDR3: TGTGCCAGTAGTATAACAGGGGTTACTGAAGCTTTCTTT.

This chain uses TRBV27 with TRBJ1-5; unclear D gene. This CDR3 region has 13 residues. Trimming shortened V by 5 bases and J by 4 bases, and 9 bases separated the two germline ends. Germline V gene lookup returns CDR1 MNHEY and CDR2 SMNVEV (reference sequence). CDR3: CASSQWANQPQHF. The DNA for the CDR3 is TGTGCCAGCAGTCAATGGGCGAATCAGCCCCAGCATTTT.

The chain is built from TRBV19 and TRBJ2-2; 7 nucleotides align to TRBD1. Germline V gene lookup returns CDR1 LNHDA and CDR2 SQIVND (reference sequence). CDR3 length equals 13 residues. J was trimmed by 7 bases and V by 3 bases; bases with no gene match: 2. The DNA of the CDR3 is TGTGCCAGTAGTATCCCAGGGGGCGGGGAGCTGTTTTTT. It encodes CASSIPGGGELFF.

V is TRBV5-5 and J is TRBJ1-2; D may be TRBD1 (6 bases). CDR3 length equals 16 residues. Trimming left V 4 bases short and J 7 bases short, with 23 bases between. In germline, CDR1 is SGHKS, CDR2 YYEKEE (reference sequence). This CDR3 reads CASSPARTGRGGGYTF. As DNA, the CDR3 is TGTGCCAGCAGCCCCGCCCGTACAGGGCGTGGTGGTGGCTACACCTTC.

The chain has TRBV10-1 and TRBJ1-2, with D unclear. Germline-derived CDR1 and CDR2 are WNHNN and SYGVQD (reference sequence). Trimming removed 3 bases from V and 1 base from J, with 3 bases in between. CDR3 length equals 12 residues. The CDR3 spells CASSDSNYGYTF. DNA of the CDR3: TGCGCCAGCAGTGACAGTAACTATGGCTACACCTTC.

The rearrangement links TRBV5-5 to TRBJ2-7, with D perhaps matching TRBD1 (5 bases). Trimming removed 4 bases at V and 0 bases at J, with 14 bases between. This CDR3 is 15 amino acids long. The germline V gene has CDR1 SGHKS and CDR2 YYEKEE (reference sequence). The CDR3 DNA follows: TGTGCCAGCAGCACAGACAGTAAAGGCTCCTACGAGCAGTACTTC. It is translated as CASSTDSKGSYEQYF. Combining the CDR3 with reference TRBV5-5 and TRBJ2-7 gives the whole variable domain DAGVTQSPTHLIKTRGQQVTLRCSPISGHKSVSWYQQVLGQGPQFIFQYYEKEERGRGNFPDRFSARQFPNYSSELNVNALLLGDSALYLCASSTDSKGSYEQYFGPGTRLTVT.

The CDR3 nucleotides are TGTGCCAGCAGCTCAAACACCGGGGAGCTGTTTTTT. Residues: CASSSNTGELFF. The chain recombines TRBV7-8 with TRBJ2-2; D call uncertain. Looked up from germline, CDR1 is SGHVS and CDR2 is FQNEAQ. CDR3 length: 12 amino acids. The V end lost 4 bases, the J end lost 2 bases, and 2 bases lay between the germline ends.

The genes are TRBV7-7 and TRBJ2-5, with D tentatively TRBD1 (7 bases). Looked up from germline, CDR1 is SSHAT and CDR2 is FNYEAQ (reference sequence). The CDR3 runs to 15 residues. Trimming removed 4 bases at V and 1 base at J, with 13 bases between. CDR3 protein: CASSSNQGGQETQYF. In DNA form, the CDR3 reads TGTGCCAGCAGCTCCAACCAGGGGGGCCAAGAGACCCAGTACTTC.

V is TRBV7-2 and J is TRBJ2-1; the match to TRBD2 covers 13 bases. Germline CDR1 is SGHTA and CDR2 is FQGNSA. The CDR3 has 16 residues. The junction had 8 bases not matched to a gene; V was cut back by 5 bases and J by 7 bases. The CDR3 sequence is CASSVPGTSGINEQFF. DNA for the CDR3: TGTGCCAGCAGCGTTCCCGGGACTAGCGGGATTAATGAGCAGTTCTTC.

CDR3 sequence reads: CASKSELADTGELFF. The CDR3 bases are TGTGCCAGTAAGAGCGAACTAGCGGACACCGGGGAGCTGTTTTTT. The gene calls are TRBV19 and TRBJ2-2; 8 bases align to TRBD2. V trimming: 7 bases; J trimming: 3 bases; junction bases outside the gene matches: 7. The CDR3 extends over 15 amino acids. Germline CDR1 reads LNHDA; CDR2 reads SQIVND (reference sequence).

This clone came up once. The CDR3 DNA follows: TGTGCCAGCAGCACCCCCATGGCGGCTGAAGCTTTCTTT. This gives the protein CASSTPMAAEAFF. This chain links TRBV5-4 with TRBJ1-1; D gene unclear. The V gene's germline CDR1 is SGHNT and CDR2 YYREEE (reference sequence). V dropped 4 bases and J dropped 6 bases, with 13 bases sitting between them. The CDR3 totals 13 residues.

This clone was counted once. A junction boundary mismatches the germline segment, possibly from a read error. This chain connects TRBV6-5 to TRBJ2-1; D perhaps matches TRBD1 (8 bases). This CDR3 region has 15 residues. Germline V gene sequence: CDR1 MNHEY, CDR2 SVGAGI. The chain's CDR3 is CASSYSTGEGGEQFF. In DNA form, the CDR3 reads TGTGCCAGCAGCTACTCGACAGGGGAGGGTGGTGAGCAGTTCTTC.